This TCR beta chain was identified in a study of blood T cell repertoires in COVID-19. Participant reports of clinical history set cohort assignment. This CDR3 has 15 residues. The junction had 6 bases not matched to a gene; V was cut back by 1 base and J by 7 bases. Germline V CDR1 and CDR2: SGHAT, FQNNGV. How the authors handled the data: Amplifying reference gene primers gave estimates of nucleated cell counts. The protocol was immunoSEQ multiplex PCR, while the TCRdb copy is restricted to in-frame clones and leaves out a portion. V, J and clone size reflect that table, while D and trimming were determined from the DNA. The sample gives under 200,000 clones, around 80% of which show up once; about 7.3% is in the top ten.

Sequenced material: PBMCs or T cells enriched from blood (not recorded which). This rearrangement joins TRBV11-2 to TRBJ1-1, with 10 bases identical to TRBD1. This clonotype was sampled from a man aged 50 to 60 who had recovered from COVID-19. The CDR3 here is CASSLAGTGDREAFF. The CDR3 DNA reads TGTGCCAGCAGCTTAGCTGGGACAGGGGACCGTGAAGCTTTCTTT.